The clone carrying this T cell receptor beta chain showed up just once. Enrolment of Seattle patients took place during active infection, and they were followed longitudinally. The data belong to a study of blood T cell repertoires in COVID-19. Study information: Researchers got acute and convalescent COVID-19 samples from the United States, Italy and Spain. Sources were T cells, B-cell-depleted T cells, or PBMCs; the material itself was cDNA or gDNA.

Study processing details: Using reference gene primer amplification, nucleated cell counts were estimated. Using immunoSEQ multiplex PCR, the repertoire was profiled, and TCRdb retains in-frame clones only, with some absent. The DNA was the basis for D and trimming; V, J and clone size are from that table. The data show roughly 120,000 clones, around 70% seen once. This CDR3 has 13 amino acids. The germline V gene has CDR1 SGHDT and CDR2 YYEEEE. Trimming took 6 bases from V and 5 from J; bases not matched to a gene: 5. The V gene is TRBV5-6, the J gene TRBJ2-5; 9 nucleotides line up with TRBD2. The specimen sequenced was peripheral blood. The origin of this receptor is a man at least 80 years old with COVID-19, enrolled during active disease. The CDR3 nucleotides are TGTGCCAGCACTAGCGGGATGGAGGAGACCCAGTACTTC. It translates to CASTSGMEETQYF.